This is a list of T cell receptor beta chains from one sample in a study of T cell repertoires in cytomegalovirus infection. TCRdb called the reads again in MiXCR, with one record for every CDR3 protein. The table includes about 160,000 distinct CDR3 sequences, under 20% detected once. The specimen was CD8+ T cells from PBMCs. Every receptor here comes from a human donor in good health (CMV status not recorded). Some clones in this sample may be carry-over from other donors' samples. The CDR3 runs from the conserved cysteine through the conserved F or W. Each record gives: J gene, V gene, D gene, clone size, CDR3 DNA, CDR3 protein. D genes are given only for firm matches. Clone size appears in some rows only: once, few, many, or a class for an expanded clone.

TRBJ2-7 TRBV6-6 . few TGTGCCAGCAGTTACTCAGGTGGGGAGGTAGACGAGCAGTACTTC CASSYSGGEVDEQYF
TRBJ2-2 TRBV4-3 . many TGCGCCAGCAGCCAAGCCAGCGGCCCCACCGGGGAGCTGTTTTTT CASSQASGPTGELFF
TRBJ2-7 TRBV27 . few TGTGCCAGCAGTTTTGTGACAAGAACCTCGTACGAGCAGTACTTC CASSFVTRTSYEQYF
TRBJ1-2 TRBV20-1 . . TGCAGTGCCCCGATAGGGGACCGAGAAAACTATGGCTACACCTTC CSAPIGDRENYGYTF
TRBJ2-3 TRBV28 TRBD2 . TGTGCCAGCAGCCGGACTAGCGGGAGAGCAGATACGCAGTATTTT CASSRTSGRADTQYF
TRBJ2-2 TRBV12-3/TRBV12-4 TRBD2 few TGTGCCAGCAGTTATGTGGGACTAGCGGCGAACACCGGGGAGCTGTTTTTT CASSYVGLAANTGELFF
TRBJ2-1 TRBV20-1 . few TGCAGTGCTAGATGGGGGGCCAGGGAGCAGTTCTTC CSARWGAREQFF
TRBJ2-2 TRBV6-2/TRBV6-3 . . TGTGCCAGCAGTTCCAGCGAGACGAACACCGGGGAGCTGTTTTTT CASSSSETNTGELFF
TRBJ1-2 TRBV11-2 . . TGTGCCAGCAGCCCCTCCATCCAGACGGAGGACTATGGCTACACCTTC CASSPSIQTEDYGYTF
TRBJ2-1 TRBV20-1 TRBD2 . TGCAGTGCTAGAGGACTCGGGGGGGTGGGCCGGGACTACGAGCAGTTCTTC CSARGLGGVGRDYEQFF
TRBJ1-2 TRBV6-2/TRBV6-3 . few TGTGCCAGCAGTTACTCGAGGATGCGAGTCTTCGGGGGCTACACCTTC CASSYSRMRVFGGYTF
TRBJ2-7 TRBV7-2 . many TGTGCCAGCAGCTTAGCGAGCGTGAGCTCCTACGAGCAGTACTTC CASSLASVSSYEQYF
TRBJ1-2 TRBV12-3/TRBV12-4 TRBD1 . TGTGCCAGCAGTGGGGACAGGGTCCGCTATGGCTACACCTTC CASSGDRVRYGYTF
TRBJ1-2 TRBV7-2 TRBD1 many TGTGCCAGCAGCTTCGGGACAGGGGATTATGGCTACACCTTC CASSFGTGDYGYTF
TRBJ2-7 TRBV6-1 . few TGTGCCACCGGCGTTTGGGGAGATAAGAACTACGAGCAGTACTTC CATGVWGDKNYEQYF
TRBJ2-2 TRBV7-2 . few TGTGCCAGCAGCTCAAGTGACAGTGCGAACACCGGGGAGCTGTTTTTT CASSSSDSANTGELFF
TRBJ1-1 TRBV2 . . TGTGCCAGCGCCGGAGGGCGGGTGAACACTGAAGCTTTCTTT CASAGGRVNTEAFF
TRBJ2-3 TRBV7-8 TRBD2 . TGTGCCAGCAGCCACGAGGGTAGCGGGAGTAGAGATACGCAGTATTTT CASSHEGSGSRDTQYF
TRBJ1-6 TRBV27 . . TGTGCCAGCAGCTCCCCAGGATTTAATTCACCCCTCCACTTT CASSSPGFNSPLHF
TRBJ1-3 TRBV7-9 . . TGTGCCAGCGAACGACAGGACATCTCTGGAAACACCATATATTTT CASERQDISGNTIYF
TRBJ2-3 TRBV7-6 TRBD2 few TGTGCCAGCAGCCCTAGCGGGAGGGAGACAGATACGCAGTATTTT CASSPSGRETDTQYF
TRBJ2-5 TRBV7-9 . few TGTGCCAGCAGCTTAGCGGGGGGACAGCAAGAGACCCAGTACTTC CASSLAGGQQETQYF
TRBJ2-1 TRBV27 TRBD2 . TGTGCCAGCAGTTTAAGTAGCGGGAGGTGGAGCTCCTACAATGAGCAGTTCTTC CASSLSSGRWSSYNEQFF
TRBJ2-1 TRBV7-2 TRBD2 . TGTGCCAGCAGCTTAGCGACTAGCTCCTATGAGCAGTTCTTC CASSLATSSYEQFF
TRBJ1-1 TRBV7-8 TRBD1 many TGTGCCAGCAGCTTAGGGGCAGGGGGCACTGAAGCTTTCTTT CASSLGAGGTEAFF
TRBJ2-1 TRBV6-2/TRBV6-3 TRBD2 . TGTGCCAGCAGCCCCACCCGGGGTGCGGGAGTAGCCTATGAGCAGTTCTTC CASSPTRGAGVAYEQFF
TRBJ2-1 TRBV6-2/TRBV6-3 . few TGTGCCAGCAGTTACACCCGTGGAGGTTACTACAATGAGCAGTTCTTC CASSYTRGGYYNEQFF
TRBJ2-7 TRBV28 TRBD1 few TGTGCCAGCAGTCACCAGGGACAGGGTGAAGAGCAGTACTTC CASSHQGQGEEQYF
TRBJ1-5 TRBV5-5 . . TGTGCCAGCAGCCATCCAGGGGAGAATCAGCCCCAGCATTTT CASSHPGENQPQHF
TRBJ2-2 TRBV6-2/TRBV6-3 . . TGTGCCAGCAGTTCATTCGGGGAGCTGTTTTTT CASSSFGELFF
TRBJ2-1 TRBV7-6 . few TGTGCCAGCAGCTTCTTAAATCAAAATGAGCAGTTCTTC CASSFLNQNEQFF
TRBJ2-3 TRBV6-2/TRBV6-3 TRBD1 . TGTGCCAGCAGCCCCAGGGGGTTGAGCACAGATACGCAGTATTTT CASSPRGLSTDTQYF
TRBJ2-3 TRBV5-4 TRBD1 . TGTGCCAGCAGCCCTGGCCCGGGACAGGGGAAAGTGGCGCAGTATTTT CASSPGPGQGKVAQYF
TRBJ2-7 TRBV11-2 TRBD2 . TGTGCCAGCAGCTTCGGCGGGAGGGGCGAGCAGTACTTC CASSFGGRGEQYF
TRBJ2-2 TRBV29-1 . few TGCAGCGTTGAGAGGCTGGGCAGCGAGACCGGGGAGCTGTTTTTT CSVERLGSETGELFF
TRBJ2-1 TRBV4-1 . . TGCGCCAGCAGCCAGAGGACACCCCAGGACAATGAGCAGTTCTTC CASSQRTPQDNEQFF
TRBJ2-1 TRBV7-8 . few TGTGCAGTACTTCAGGGAACGGGGCTGGGTGAGCAGTTCTTC CAVLQGTGLGEQFF
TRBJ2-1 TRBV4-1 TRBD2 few TGCGCCAGCAGCCAAGATCCAGCGGGAGTAAAGGAGCAGTTCTTC CASSQDPAGVKEQFF
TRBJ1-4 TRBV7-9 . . TGTGCCAGCAGCCCCTTGACGAGGGGTGTTGGTGAAAAACTGTTTTTT CASSPLTRGVGEKLFF
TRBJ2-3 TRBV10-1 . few TGCGCCAGCAGTCCTGAGGGTCCGGAATTCGGTACGCAGTATTTT CASSPEGPEFGTQYF